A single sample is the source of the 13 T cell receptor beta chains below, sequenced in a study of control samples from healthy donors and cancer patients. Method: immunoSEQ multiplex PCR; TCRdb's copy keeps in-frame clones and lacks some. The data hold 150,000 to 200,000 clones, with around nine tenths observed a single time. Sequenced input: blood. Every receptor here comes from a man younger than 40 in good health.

The CDR3 DNA sequence: TGTGCCAGCAGCTTAACCCTGACAGGGGGCTACACCGGGGAGCTGTTTTTT. The encoded protein is CASSLTLTGGYTGELFF. The J gene is TRBJ2-2, the V gene TRBV7-2; 10 nucleotides line up with TRBD1. Germline V gives CDR1 SGHTA, CDR2 FQGNSA. The J segment lost 3 bases and the V segment lost 2 bases, leaving 6 bases of the junction unmatched. This CDR3 spans 17 amino acids.

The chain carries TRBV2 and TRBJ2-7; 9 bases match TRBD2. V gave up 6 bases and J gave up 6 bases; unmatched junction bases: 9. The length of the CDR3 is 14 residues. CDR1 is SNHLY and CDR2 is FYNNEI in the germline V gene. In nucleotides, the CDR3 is TGTGCCAGCAGCCGTAGCGGGAGTTATGGCGAGCAGTACTTC. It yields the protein CASSRSGSYGEQYF.

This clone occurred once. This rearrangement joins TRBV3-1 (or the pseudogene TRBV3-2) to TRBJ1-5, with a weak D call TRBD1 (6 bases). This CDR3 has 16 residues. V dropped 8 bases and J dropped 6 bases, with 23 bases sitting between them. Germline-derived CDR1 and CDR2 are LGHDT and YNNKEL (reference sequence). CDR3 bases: TGTGCCAGCCCCTGGGAGGGGAAGGGGGTCAGTCAGCCCCAGCATTTT. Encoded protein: CASPWEGKGVSQPQHF.

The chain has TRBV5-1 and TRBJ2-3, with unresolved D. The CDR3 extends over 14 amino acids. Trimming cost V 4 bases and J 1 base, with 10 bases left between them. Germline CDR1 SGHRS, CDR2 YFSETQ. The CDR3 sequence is CASSPGPGTDTQYF. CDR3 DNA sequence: TGCGCCAGCAGCCCCGGGCCCGGCACAGATACGCAGTATTTT.

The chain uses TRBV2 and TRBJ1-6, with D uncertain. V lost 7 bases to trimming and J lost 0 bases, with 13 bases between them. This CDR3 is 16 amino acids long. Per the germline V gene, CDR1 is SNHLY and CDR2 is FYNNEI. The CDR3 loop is CASTLDLISYNSPLHF. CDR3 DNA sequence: TGTGCCAGCACCTTGGACCTTATCTCCTATAATTCACCCCTCCACTTT.

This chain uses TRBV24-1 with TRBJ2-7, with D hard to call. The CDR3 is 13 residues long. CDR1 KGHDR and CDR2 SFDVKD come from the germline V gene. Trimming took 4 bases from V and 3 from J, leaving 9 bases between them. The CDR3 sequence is CATSEGDDYEQYF. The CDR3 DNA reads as TGTGCCACCAGTGAGGGCGACGACTACGAGCAGTACTTC.

The CDR3 region has the DNA TGTGCCAGCAGCACTCGTCGGCTTTCTTTAGGACAGGGTGCCGCCGGGGAGCTGTTTTTT. Protein product: CASSTRRLSLGQGAAGELFF. The V and J genes are TRBV9 and TRBJ2-2; 8 nucleotides agree with TRBD1. The CDR3 consists of 20 residues. Losses at the gene ends were 4 bases for V and 6 bases for J; bases not matched to a gene: 23. CDR1 and CDR2 from the germline V gene are SGDLS and YYNGEE.

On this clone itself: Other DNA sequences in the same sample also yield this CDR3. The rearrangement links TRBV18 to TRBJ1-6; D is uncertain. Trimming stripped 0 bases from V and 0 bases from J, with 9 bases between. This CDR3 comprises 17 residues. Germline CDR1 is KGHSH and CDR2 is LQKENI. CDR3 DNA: TGTGCCAGCTCACCACCCGGTCTTAGCTCCTATAATTCACCCCTCCACTTT. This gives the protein CASSPPGLSSYNSPLHF. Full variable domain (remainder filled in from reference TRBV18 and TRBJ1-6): NAGVMQNPRHLVRRRGQEARLRCSPMKGHSHVYWYRQLPEEGLKFMVYLQKENIIDESGMPKERFSAEFPKEGPSILRIQQVVRGDSAAYFCASSPPGLSSYNSPLHFGNGTRLTVT.

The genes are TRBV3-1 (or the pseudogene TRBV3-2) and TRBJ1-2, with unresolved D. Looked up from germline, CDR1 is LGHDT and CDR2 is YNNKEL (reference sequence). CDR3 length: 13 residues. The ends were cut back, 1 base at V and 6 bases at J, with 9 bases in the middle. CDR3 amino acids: CASSQGPGNGYTF. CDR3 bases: TGTGCCAGCAGCCAAGGTCCGGGGAATGGCTACACCTTC.

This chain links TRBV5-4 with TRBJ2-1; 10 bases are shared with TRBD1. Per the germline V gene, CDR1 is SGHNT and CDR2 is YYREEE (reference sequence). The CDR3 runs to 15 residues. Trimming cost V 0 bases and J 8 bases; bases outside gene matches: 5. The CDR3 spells CASSLATGGFYEQFF. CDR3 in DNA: TGTGCCAGCAGCTTGGCGACAGGGGGCTTCTATGAGCAGTTCTTC.

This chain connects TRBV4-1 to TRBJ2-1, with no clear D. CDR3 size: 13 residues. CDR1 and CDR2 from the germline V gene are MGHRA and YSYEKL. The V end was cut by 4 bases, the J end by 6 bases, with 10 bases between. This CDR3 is CASSPLGSNEQFF. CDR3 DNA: TGCGCCAGCAGCCCCTTAGGTAGCAATGAGCAGTTCTTC.

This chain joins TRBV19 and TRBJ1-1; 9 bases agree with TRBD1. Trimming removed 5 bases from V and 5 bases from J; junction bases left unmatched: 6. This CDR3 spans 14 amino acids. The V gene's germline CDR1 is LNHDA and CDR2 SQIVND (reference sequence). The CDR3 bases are TGTGCCAGTAGTGTGGACAGGGGTGTAACTGAAGCTTTCTTT. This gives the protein CASSVDRGVTEAFF.

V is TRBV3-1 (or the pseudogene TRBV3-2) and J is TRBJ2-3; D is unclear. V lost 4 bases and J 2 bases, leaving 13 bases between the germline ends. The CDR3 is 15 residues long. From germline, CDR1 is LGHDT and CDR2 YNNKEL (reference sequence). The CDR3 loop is CASSPGRSPTDTQYF. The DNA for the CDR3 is TGTGCCAGCAGCCCGGGCAGAAGTCCCACAGATACGCAGTATTTT.